The clone carrying this T cell receptor beta chain was detected ten times or more. This sample stems from a study of T cells in Graves' hyperthyroidism and ophthalmopathy. The CDR3 consists of 14 residues. Trimming took off 0 bases at V and 5 bases at J, with 8 bases between the two ends. Germline CDR1 is LNHNV and CDR2 is YYDKDF (reference sequence). The investigators amplified TCR beta CDR3 regions from RNA transcripts. When the TCR CDR3 underwent first-round RT-PCR, the HTBI primer set was used. TCRdb redid the calling of the multiplex PCR reads with MiXCR, one entry per CDR3 protein. The repertoire holds hundreds of thousands of distinct CDR3 sequences, over 35% seen once, with 7.5% to 9.5% in the top ten.

The source is a man between 18 and 35 years old with Graves' hyperthyroidism. The genes are TRBV15 and TRBJ1-3; the D gene is possibly TRBD1 (5 bases). The sample consisted of blood. DNA of the CDR3: TGTGCCACCAGCAGAGATCAGGGCAGAAACACCATATATTTT. It is translated as CATSRDQGRNTIYF.